This T cell receptor beta chain was profiled in a study of T cell responses to AZD1222 COVID-19 vaccine. Method: immunoSEQ multiplex PCR; TCRdb's copy keeps in-frame clones and lacks some. Altogether 66,000 or so clones are present, around 79% being singletons, with the ten largest covering about a quarter. This clone was counted a single time. The sample here was peripheral blood, taken on day 0 of MenACWY control vaccination. The TCR originated in an adult in good health.

In nucleotides, the CDR3 is TGTGCCAGCAGTCGGGAGAGCTCCTACGAGCAGTACTTC. Translating it yields CASSRESSYEQYF. The chain combines TRBV6-5 with TRBJ2-7; TRBD2 might be the D (6 bases). Trimming left V 5 bases short and J 0 bases short, with 8 bases between. The CDR3 covers 13 residues. The germline CDR1 and CDR2 sequences are MNHEY and SVGAGI.